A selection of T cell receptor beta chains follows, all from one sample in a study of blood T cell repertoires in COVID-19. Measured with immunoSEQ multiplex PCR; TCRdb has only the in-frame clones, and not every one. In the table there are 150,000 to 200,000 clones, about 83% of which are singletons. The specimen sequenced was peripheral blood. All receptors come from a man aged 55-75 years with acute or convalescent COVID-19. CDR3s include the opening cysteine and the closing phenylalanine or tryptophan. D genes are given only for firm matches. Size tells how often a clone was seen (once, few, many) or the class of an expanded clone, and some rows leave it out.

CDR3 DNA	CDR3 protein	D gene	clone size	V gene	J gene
TGTGCCAGCAGCGCAGGACAGTCGAAAAATGAAAAACTGTTTTTT	CASSAGQSKNEKLFF	NA	NA	TRBV9	TRBJ1-4
TGTGCCAGCAGCTCACGGGACAGCCGGAACACTGAAGCTTTCTTT	CASSSRDSRNTEAFF	TRBD1	few	TRBV7-9	TRBJ1-1
TGCGCCAGCAGCCCCGCCTGGGGGGGTATGAACACTGAAGCTTTCTTT	CASSPAWGGMNTEAFF	NA	NA	TRBV5-1	TRBJ1-1
TGTGCCAGCAGCCAAGAGTCCGGGGGATACTACGAGCAGTACTTC	CASSQESGGYYEQYF	NA	NA	TRBV3-1/TRBV3-2	TRBJ2-7
TGTGCCAGCAGCAGTAGCGGAGGTAGCACAGATACGCAGTATTTT	CASSSSGGSTDTQYF	NA	NA	TRBV7-2	TRBJ2-3
TGTGCCAGTACCTCGACAGGGAACGGCAATCAGCCCCAGCATTTT	CASTSTGNGNQPQHF	TRBD1	NA	TRBV19	TRBJ1-5
TGTGCCAGCAGTCAGGGGCGGGGGGGCACAGATACGCAGTATTTT	CASSQGRGGTDTQYF	TRBD2	NA	TRBV27	TRBJ2-3
TGTGCCATCACAGACAGGGCAAACTATGGCTACACCTTC	CAITDRANYGYTF	TRBD1	NA	TRBV10-3	TRBJ1-2
TGTGCCAGCAGCTCCCTTCCCCAGGGATTAGGCTCCTACGAGCAGTACTTC	CASSSLPQGLGSYEQYF	NA	few	TRBV11-2	TRBJ2-7
TGTGCCATCAGAACCGGGACAGGGGGCGAAGTAGGGGAGCTGTTTTTT	CAIRTGTGGEVGELFF	TRBD1	NA	TRBV10-3	TRBJ2-2
TGTGCCAGTAGCTCCGGGACAGGGGTTGTCTACACCTTC	CASSSGTGVVYTF	TRBD1	few	TRBV19	TRBJ1-2
TGTGCCAGCAGCGTAGACGGCAGGGCAGTTGAAAAACTGTTTTTT	CASSVDGRAVEKLFF	NA	once	TRBV9	TRBJ1-4
TGTGCCAGCAGCCCCTTTGAGGCCTACGAGCAGTACTTC	CASSPFEAYEQYF	NA	NA	TRBV3-1/TRBV3-2	TRBJ2-7
TGTGCCAGTAGTACGGGAGGGACTAGCGGACGCCAAGAGACCCAGTACTTC	CASSTGGTSGRQETQYF	TRBD2	NA	TRBV19	TRBJ2-5
TGTGCCAGCAGTTTCTTCTTGGGAGACGAGCAGTACTTC	CASSFFLGDEQYF	NA	NA	TRBV6-2/TRBV6-3	TRBJ2-7
TGCGCCAGCAGCCAAGATGACATACCTAACTATGGCTACACCTTC	CASSQDDIPNYGYTF	NA	once	TRBV4-3	TRBJ1-2
TGCGCCAGCAGCCCAATTGACAGAACTAATGAAAAACTGTTTTTT	CASSPIDRTNEKLFF	NA	NA	TRBV4-3	TRBJ1-4
TGTGCCAGCAGCGACAGGGGACAGGGTCGGCTGAGCTCCTACAATGAGCAGTTCTTC	CASSDRGQGRLSSYNEQFF	TRBD1	few	TRBV9	TRBJ2-1
TGTGCCAGCAGTTACGGGCGGAACACTGAAGCTTTCTTT	CASSYGRNTEAFF	NA	NA	TRBV6-5	TRBJ1-1
TGTGCCAGCACTACTACCGAGTACAATGAGCAGTTCTTC	CASTTTEYNEQFF	NA	NA	TRBV6-5	TRBJ2-1
TGTGCCAGCAGTAGACGGGACAGGGGGCGGGGTGGCTACACCTTC	CASSRRDRGRGGYTF	TRBD1	NA	TRBV5-6	TRBJ1-2
TGTGCCTGGAGTACCACCTTTCGGACAGGGGGCACTAGCGGCTACCAAGAGACCCAGTACTTC	CAWSTTFRTGGTSGYQETQYF	TRBD1	NA	TRBV30	TRBJ2-5
TGTGCCAGCATTCGACAGGCCTACGAGCAGTACTTC	CASIRQAYEQYF	NA	NA	TRBV27	TRBJ2-7
TGCGCCAGCAAGTTCGACACGTCCTACAATGAGCAGTTCTTC	CASKFDTSYNEQFF	NA	NA	TRBV10-2	TRBJ2-1
TGTGCCAGCAGTGCCCCGACAGGGTATAATCAGCCCCAGCATTTT	CASSAPTGYNQPQHF	TRBD1	NA	TRBV2	TRBJ1-5
TGTGCCAGCTCACCCCCGGGACAGGGGCGTGCGAATGGCTACACCTTC	CASSPPGQGRANGYTF	TRBD1	NA	TRBV18	TRBJ1-2
TGTGCCAGCAGCCCCTTTAGCGGGGGGGCAATGGAGACCCAGTACTTC	CASSPFSGGAMETQYF	TRBD2	NA	TRBV7-9	TRBJ2-5
TGTGCCAGCAGTTACTGGACAGGGGAGCAGTACTTC	CASSYWTGEQYF	TRBD1	once	TRBV6-2/TRBV6-3	TRBJ2-7
TGTGCCAGCAGCTTAGGTGCAGGCCCAGGGCAGCCCCAGCATTTT	CASSLGAGPGQPQHF	NA	once	TRBV7-6	TRBJ1-5
TGCGCCAGCAGCCCCCACAGAGGGGGAGCTGGAAACACCATATATTTT	CASSPHRGGAGNTIYF	NA	NA	TRBV4-1	TRBJ1-3
TGTGCCAGCAGCTCCCTAGGGGACAATGAGCAGTTCTTC	CASSSLGDNEQFF	NA	NA	TRBV5-6	TRBJ2-1
TGTGCCAGCAGCTCCGGGACAGGCCCCTACGAGCAGTACTTC	CASSSGTGPYEQYF	TRBD1	NA	TRBV3-1/TRBV3-2	TRBJ2-7
TGCGCCAGCAGCCAGGGCCAGGGGCTTCGGGAAAAACTGTTTTTT	CASSQGQGLREKLFF	NA	NA	TRBV4-3	TRBJ1-4
TGTGCCAGCAGCTTCGGGGGGAATCAGCCCCAGCATTTT	CASSFGGNQPQHF	NA	NA	TRBV13	TRBJ1-5
TGTGCCAGCAGCGTCCGGACTGTTCCTAGCACAGATACGCAGTATTTT	CASSVRTVPSTDTQYF	NA	NA	TRBV5-4	TRBJ2-3
TGTGCCAGTAGTGTTACCGGGACAGCCACAGATACGCAGTATTTT	CASSVTGTATDTQYF	TRBD1	NA	TRBV19	TRBJ2-3
TGCGCCAGCAGCTTGTATGGGACAGGGGTTTCGGCCGGGGAGCTGTTTTTT	CASSLYGTGVSAGELFF	TRBD1	NA	TRBV5-1	TRBJ2-2
TGTGCCAGCAGCCAACAAACGGGACTAGCGGGGGGATGGACAGATACGCAGTATTTT	CASSQQTGLAGGWTDTQYF	TRBD2	NA	TRBV3-1/TRBV3-2	TRBJ2-3
TGTGCCAGCAGCTCAGGAGGGGTGGGCAATGAGCAGTTCTTC	CASSSGGVGNEQFF	NA	NA	TRBV5-6	TRBJ2-1
TGCGCCAGCAGCCTAACAGGGGGGATGAACACTGAAGCTTTCTTT	CASSLTGGMNTEAFF	TRBD1	NA	TRBV5-1	TRBJ1-1
TGCAGCGTTGAAAACACGATGAACACTGAAGCTTTCTTT	CSVENTMNTEAFF	NA	NA	TRBV29-1	TRBJ1-1
TGCAGCGTTGAAAGGAGTGGGGACAGAGAGAACACTGAAGCTTTCTTT	CSVERSGDRENTEAFF	TRBD1	NA	TRBV29-1	TRBJ1-1